This T cell receptor (beta chain) is from a study of T cell responses to AZD1222 COVID-19 vaccine. Method: immunoSEQ multiplex PCR; TCRdb's copy keeps in-frame clones and lacks some. The sample yields 120,000 to 150,000 clones, about 91% seen once. This CDR3 is built from 21 residues. The material sequenced was peripheral blood, taken on day 0 of AZD1222 vaccination. The chain has TRBV21-1 and TRBJ1-5. TRBV21-1 is assigned pseudogene status. The receptor was isolated from an adult in good health. The DNA for the CDR3 is TGTGCCAGCAGCAAAGGCGCCACCTTGGCGCCGAACGAAGGCGGCAATCAGCCCCAGCATTTT. This encodes CASSKGATLAPNEGGNQPQHF.